The 9 T cell receptor beta chains listed next were all sequenced from one sample in a study of T cells in localized non-small cell lung cancer. Here immunoSEQ multiplex PCR was the method, and the copy in TCRdb shows in-frame clones only, minus some. The data show some 25,000 clones, with more than 85% seen just once and 2.5% to 3% held by the top ten. This sample comprised peripheral blood, obtained before any cancer treatment. These receptors all come from a woman aged 35 to 70 with stage I lung adenocarcinoma.

The chain combines TRBV5-1 with TRBJ2-5; 8 bases match TRBD1. V dropped 0 bases and J dropped 2; count of bases not matched to a gene: 0. Germline values: CDR1 SGHRS, CDR2 YFSETQ. CDR3 length equals 14 residues. CDR3 in DNA: TGCGCCAGCAGCTTGGGGACAGGGCAAGAGACCCAGTACTTC. This gives the protein CASSLGTGQETQYF.

The CDR3 DNA reads TGCGCCAGCAGCCGAGCGGGAGTTGGCTACGAGCAGTACTTC. Amino acid sequence: CASSRAGVGYEQYF. The chain joins TRBV5-1 to TRBJ2-7; 8 bases agree with TRBD2. The CDR3 totals 14 residues. With 4 bases clipped from V and 3 bases from J, the junction kept 6 bases outside the gene matches. CDR1 SGHRS and CDR2 YFSETQ come from the germline V gene. Full variable domain (outside the CDR3, taken from reference TRBV5-1 and TRBJ2-7): KAGVTQTPRYLIKTRGQQVTLSCSPISGHRSVSWYQQTPGQGLQFLFEYFSETQRNKGNFPGRFSGRQFSNSRSEMNVSTLELGDSALYLCASSRAGVGYEQYFGPGTRLTVT.

The genes are TRBV11-2 and TRBJ1-3; D not resolved. There are 14 residues in the CDR3. Germline V gene lookup returns CDR1 SGHAT and CDR2 FQNNGV. Trimming shortened V by 6 bases and J by 0 bases, and 9 bases separated the two germline ends. CDR3 region: CASSLEPSGNTIYF. As DNA, the CDR3 is TGTGCCAGCAGTTTGGAGCCCTCTGGAAACACCATATATTTT.

V is TRBV27 and J is TRBJ1-5; no definite D call. Trimming left V 6 bases short and J 3 bases short, with 15 bases between. The CDR3 totals 15 residues. The germline V gene has CDR1 MNHEY and CDR2 SMNVEV (reference sequence). The CDR3 nucleotides read TGTGCCAGCAGACCGGACCTCGGACCCAATCAGCCCCAGCATTTT. Its translation: CASRPDLGPNQPQHF.

The rearrangement joins TRBV6-5 to TRBJ2-7; D may be TRBD1 or TRBD2 (6 bases each). The CDR3 is made up of 13 amino acids. The V and J ends lost 5 bases and 5 bases respectively, with 13 bases between them. The germline CDR1 and CDR2 sequences are MNHEY and SVGAGI. The CDR3 loop is CASSAGGRDEQYF. CDR3 nucleotides: TGTGCCAGCAGTGCTGGGGGGCGGGACGAGCAGTACTTC.

This sequence joins TRBV11-2 and TRBJ1-2, with D tentatively TRBD1 (5 bases). The CDR3 has 17 residues. Trimming left V 4 bases short and J 4 bases short, with 22 bases between. Germline values: CDR1 SGHAT, CDR2 FQNNGV. In nucleotides, the CDR3 is TGTGCCAGCAGCTCAATATCCCTATCGACAGAACTCTATGGCTACACCTTC. The encoded protein is CASSSISLSTELYGYTF.

V gene TRBV27 combines with J gene TRBJ2-1, with 8 bases lining up with TRBD1. This CDR3 region has 14 residues. The V gene end was trimmed by 4 bases and the J gene end by 4 bases; junction bases not matched to a gene: 3. Germline V gene sequence: CDR1 MNHEY, CDR2 SMNVEV (reference sequence). CDR3 coding DNA: TGTGCCAGCAGTTCGGACAGGGCTTACAATGAGCAGTTCTTC. Residues: CASSSDRAYNEQFF.

The chain couples TRBV7-6 to TRBJ1-1; D is possibly TRBD1 (6 bases). The CDR3 is made up of 17 amino acids. Trimming stripped 4 bases from V and 1 base from J, with 19 bases between. Germline-derived CDR1 and CDR2 are SGHVS and FNYEAQ. In nucleotides, the CDR3 is TGTGCCAGCAGCTCCTTAGGGGGGCCGCCCCGGAACACTGAAGCTTTCTTT. It yields the protein CASSSLGGPPRNTEAFF.

This rearrangement joins TRBV18 to TRBJ2-3, with 8 bases matching TRBD2. This CDR3 has 15 amino acids. Trimming cost V 6 bases and J 6 bases; bases outside gene matches: 11. The V gene's germline CDR1 is KGHSH and CDR2 LQKENI. The CDR3 here is CASSPPASGRDTQYF. CDR3 bases: TGTGCCAGCTCCCCCCCGGCTAGCGGGCGCGATACGCAGTATTTT.